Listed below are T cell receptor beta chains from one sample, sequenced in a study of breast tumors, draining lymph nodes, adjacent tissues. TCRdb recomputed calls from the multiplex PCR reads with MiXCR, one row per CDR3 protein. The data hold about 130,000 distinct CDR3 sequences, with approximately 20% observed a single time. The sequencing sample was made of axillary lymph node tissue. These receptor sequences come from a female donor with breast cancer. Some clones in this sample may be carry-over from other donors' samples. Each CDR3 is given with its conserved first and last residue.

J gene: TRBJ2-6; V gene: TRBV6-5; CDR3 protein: CASSYSSSSGANVLTF
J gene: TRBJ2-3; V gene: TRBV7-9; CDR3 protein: CASSGRTGSTDTQYF
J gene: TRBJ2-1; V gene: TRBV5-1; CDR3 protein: CASSKEGTSLSGIQFF
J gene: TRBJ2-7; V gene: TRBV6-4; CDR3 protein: CASGDYEQYF
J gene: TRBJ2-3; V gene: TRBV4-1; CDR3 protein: CASSQDRGSADTQYF
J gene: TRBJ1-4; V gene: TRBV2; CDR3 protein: CASCRGRWEKLFF
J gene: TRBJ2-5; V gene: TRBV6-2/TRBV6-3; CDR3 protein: CASSYYTGEFRETQYF
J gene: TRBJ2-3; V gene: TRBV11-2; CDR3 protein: CASSWLAGGRDTQYF
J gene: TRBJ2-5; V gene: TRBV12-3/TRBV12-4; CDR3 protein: CASSFRAGQETQYF
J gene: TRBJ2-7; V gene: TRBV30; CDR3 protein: CAWSGGTDSYEQYF
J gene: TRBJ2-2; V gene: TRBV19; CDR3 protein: CASSMRSGRDTGELFF
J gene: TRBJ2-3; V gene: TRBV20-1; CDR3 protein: CSASDAVSSTDTQYF
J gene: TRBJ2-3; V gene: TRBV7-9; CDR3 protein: CASSLARREGPDTQYF
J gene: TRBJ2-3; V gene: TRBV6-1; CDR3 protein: CASSAPGLLSTDTQYF
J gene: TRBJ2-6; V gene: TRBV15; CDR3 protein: CATSTRQGVTGANVLTF
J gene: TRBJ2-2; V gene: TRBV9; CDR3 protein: CASSGTTDTGELFF
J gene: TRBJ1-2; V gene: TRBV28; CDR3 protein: CAAGLSNYGYTF
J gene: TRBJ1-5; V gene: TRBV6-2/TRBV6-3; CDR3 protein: CASSYNLGTGDQPQHF
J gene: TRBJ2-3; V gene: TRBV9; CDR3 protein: CASSGRDRATDTQYF
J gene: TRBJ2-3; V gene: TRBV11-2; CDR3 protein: CASSPWGRTDTQYF
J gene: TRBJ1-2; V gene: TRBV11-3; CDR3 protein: CASSGNRGYGYTF
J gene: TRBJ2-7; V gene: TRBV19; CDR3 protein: CASSISRQSYEQYF
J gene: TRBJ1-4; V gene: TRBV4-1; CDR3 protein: CASSLSGTINEKLFF
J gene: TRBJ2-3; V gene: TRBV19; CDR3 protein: CASSIGTGGTDTQYF
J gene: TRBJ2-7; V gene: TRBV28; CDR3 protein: CASRGTGTAYEQYF
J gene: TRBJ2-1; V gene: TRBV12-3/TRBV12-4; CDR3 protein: CATLTSGRANEQFF
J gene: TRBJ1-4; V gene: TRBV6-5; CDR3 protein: CASTGTGQANEKLFF
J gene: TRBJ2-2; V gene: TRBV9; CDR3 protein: CASSGGGLNTGELFF
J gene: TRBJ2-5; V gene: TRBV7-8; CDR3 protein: CASSLTPGLAGKETQYF
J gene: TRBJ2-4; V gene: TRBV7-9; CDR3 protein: CASSTVIGGKNIQYF
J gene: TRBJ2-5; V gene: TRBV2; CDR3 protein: CASSALAELQETQYF
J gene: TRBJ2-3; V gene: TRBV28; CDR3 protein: CASSSSGRRDTQYF
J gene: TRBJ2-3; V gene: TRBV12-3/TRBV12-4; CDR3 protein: CASSPSQPSTQYF
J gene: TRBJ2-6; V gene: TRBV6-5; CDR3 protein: CASSQRQGSGANVLTF
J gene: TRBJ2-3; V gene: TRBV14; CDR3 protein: CASSLGATDTQYF
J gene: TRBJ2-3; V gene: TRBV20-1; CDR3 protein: CSASLSGSGTDTQYF
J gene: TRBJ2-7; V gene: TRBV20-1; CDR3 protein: CSAPRLAGVSEQYF
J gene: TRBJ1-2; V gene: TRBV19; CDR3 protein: CASSAGQAAYGYTF
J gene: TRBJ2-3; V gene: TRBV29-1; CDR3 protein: CSVEDPLPGGRQGGTDTQYF
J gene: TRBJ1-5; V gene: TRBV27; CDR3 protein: CASSASGQGEQPQHF
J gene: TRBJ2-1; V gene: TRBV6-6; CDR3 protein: CASSYSTGNEQFF
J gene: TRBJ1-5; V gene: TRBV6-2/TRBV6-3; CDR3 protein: CASSFQESNQPQHF
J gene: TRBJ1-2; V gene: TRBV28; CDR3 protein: CASIFPGGYGYTF
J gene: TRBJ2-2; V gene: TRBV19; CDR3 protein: CASSTAGVDTGALFF
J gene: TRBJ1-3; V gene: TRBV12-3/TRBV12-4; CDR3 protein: CASSLATGSGNTIYF
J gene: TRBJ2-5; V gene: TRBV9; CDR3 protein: CASSVRDYRQETQYF
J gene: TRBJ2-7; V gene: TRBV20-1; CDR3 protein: CSARSQLNEQYF
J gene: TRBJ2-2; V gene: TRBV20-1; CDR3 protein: CSASPGLAGAGELFF
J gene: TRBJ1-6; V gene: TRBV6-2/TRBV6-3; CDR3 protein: CASSRGWETLTLHF
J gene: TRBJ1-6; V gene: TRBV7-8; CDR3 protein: CASSWTVDDSPLHF
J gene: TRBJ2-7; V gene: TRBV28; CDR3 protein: CASSYTGVYEQYF
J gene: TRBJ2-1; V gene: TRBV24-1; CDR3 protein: CATQRESSNEQFF
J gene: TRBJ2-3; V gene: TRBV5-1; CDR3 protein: CASSLEFLDTQYF
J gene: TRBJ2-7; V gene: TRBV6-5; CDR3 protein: CASSRSGGPYEQYF
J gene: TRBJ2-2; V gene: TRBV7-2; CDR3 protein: CASSSQPTGGNTGELFF